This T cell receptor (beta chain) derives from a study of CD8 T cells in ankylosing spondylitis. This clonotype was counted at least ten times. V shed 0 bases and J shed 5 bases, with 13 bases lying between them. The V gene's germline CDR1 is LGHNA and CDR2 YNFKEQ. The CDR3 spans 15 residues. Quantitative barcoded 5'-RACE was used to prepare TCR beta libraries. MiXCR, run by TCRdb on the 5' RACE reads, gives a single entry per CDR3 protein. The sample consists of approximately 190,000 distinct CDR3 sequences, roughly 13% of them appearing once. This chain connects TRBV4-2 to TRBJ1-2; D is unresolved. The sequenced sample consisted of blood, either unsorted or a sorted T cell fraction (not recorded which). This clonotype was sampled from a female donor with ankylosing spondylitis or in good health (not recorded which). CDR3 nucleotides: TGTGCCAGCAGCCAAGATGAGCACTCTCGATATGGCTACACCTTC. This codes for CASSQDEHSRYGYTF.